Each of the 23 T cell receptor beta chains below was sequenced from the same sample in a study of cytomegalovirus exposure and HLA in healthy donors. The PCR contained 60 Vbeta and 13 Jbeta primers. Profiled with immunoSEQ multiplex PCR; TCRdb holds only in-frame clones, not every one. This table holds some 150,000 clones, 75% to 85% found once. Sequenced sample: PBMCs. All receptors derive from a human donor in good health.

The chain's CDR3 is CASSEAPRGGELFF. The CDR3 DNA reads TGCGCCAGCAGTGAGGCCCCCCGGGGCGGGGAGCTGTTTTTT. The chain links TRBV10-2 to TRBJ2-2, with D tentatively TRBD2 (5 bases). V shed 2 bases and J shed 7 bases, with 11 bases lying between them. Germline CDR1 and CDR2: WSHSY and SAAADI. The CDR3 has 14 residues.

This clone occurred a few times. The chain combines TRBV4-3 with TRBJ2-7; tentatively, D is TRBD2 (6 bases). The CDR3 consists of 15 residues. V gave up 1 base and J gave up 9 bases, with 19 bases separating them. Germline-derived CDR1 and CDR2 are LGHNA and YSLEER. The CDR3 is CASSQGAAGLYGQYF. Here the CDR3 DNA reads TGCGCCAGCAGCCAAGGGGCGGCGGGGTTATATGGGCAGTACTTC.

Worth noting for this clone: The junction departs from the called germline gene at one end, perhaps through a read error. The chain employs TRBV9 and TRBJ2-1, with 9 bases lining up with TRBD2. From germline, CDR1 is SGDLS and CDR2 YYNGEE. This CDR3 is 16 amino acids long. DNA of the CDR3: TGTGCCAGCAGCGTAGTTGGCGGGAGGGCCTATAATGAGCAGTTCTTC. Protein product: CASSVVGGRAYNEQFF. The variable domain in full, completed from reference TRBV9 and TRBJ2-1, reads DSGVTQTPKHLITATGQRVTLRCSPRSGDLSVYWYQQSLDQGLQFLIQYYNGEERAKGNILERFSAQQFPDLHSELNLSSLELGDSALYFCASSVVGGRAYNEQFFGPGTRLTVL.

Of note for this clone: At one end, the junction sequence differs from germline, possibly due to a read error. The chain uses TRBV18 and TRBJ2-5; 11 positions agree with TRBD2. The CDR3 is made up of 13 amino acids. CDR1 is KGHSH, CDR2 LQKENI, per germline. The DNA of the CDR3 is TGTGCCAGCTCACCAATCACTAGCGGGGGAGCGAACTTC. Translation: CASSPITSGGANF.

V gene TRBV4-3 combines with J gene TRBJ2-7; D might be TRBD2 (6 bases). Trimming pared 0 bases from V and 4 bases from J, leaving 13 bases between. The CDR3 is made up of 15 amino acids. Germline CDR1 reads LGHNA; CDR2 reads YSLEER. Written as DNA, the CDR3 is TGCGCCAGCAGCCAAGATCGATCGGGGAGGTACGAGCAGTACTTC. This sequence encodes CASSQDRSGRYEQYF.

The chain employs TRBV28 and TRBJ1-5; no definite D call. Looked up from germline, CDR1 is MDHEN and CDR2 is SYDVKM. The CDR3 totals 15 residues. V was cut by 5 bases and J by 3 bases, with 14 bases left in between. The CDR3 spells CASSPRGFFNQPQHF. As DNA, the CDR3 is TGTGCCAGCAGTCCGAGAGGGTTTTTCAATCAGCCCCAGCATTTT.

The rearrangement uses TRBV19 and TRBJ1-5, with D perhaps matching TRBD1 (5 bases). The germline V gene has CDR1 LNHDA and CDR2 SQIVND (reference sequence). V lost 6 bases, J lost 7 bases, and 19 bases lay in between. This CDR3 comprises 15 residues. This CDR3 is CASSFRGVVGQPQHF. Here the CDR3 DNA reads TGTGCCAGTAGCTTCCGGGGGGTAGTTGGGCAGCCCCAGCATTTT. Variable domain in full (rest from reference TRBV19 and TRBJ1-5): DGGITQSPKYLFRKEGQNVTLSCEQNLNHDAMYWYRQDPGQGLRLIYYSQIVNDFQKGDIAEGYSVSREKKESFPLTVTSAQKNPTAFYLCASSFRGVVGQPQHFGDGTRLSIL.

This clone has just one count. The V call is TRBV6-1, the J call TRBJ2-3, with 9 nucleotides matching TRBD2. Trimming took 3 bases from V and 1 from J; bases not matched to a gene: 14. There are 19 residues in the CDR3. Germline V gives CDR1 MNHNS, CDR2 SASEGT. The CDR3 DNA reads TGTGCCAGCAGTGACTTAATTGTGGCGGGAGGGCCGGGCACAGATACGCAGTATTTT. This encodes CASSDLIVAGGPGTDTQYF.

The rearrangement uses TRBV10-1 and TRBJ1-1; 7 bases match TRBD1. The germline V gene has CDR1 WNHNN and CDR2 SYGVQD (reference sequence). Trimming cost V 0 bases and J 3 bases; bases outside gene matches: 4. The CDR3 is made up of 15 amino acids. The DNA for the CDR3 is TGCGCCAGCAGTGAGTCGCGGACAGGCTACACTGAAGCTTTCTTT. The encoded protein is CASSESRTGYTEAFF.

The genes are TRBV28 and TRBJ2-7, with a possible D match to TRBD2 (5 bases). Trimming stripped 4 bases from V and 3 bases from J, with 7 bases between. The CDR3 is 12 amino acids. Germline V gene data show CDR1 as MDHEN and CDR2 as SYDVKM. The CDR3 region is CASSSRGYEQYF. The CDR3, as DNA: TGTGCCAGCAGTTCCCGGGGCTACGAGCAGTACTTC.

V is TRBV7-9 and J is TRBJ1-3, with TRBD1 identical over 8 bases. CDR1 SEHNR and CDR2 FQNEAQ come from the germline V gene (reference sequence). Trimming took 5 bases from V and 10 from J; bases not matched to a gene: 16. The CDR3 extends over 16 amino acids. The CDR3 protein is CASSPGTGSGFGTIYF. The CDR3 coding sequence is TGTGCCAGCAGCCCGGGGACAGGTTCCGGATTTGGGACCATATATTTT.

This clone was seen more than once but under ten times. The CDR3 here is CASSPQTALGNTEAFF. The CDR3 bases are TGCGCCAGCAGCCCCCAGACAGCCCTTGGGAACACTGAAGCTTTCTTT. V gene TRBV5-1 combines with J gene TRBJ1-1; D possibly corresponds to TRBD1 (5 bases). CDR3 length: 16 amino acids. The V end was cut by 4 bases, the J end by 1 base, with 17 bases between. Germline V gene lookup returns CDR1 SGHRS and CDR2 YFSETQ.

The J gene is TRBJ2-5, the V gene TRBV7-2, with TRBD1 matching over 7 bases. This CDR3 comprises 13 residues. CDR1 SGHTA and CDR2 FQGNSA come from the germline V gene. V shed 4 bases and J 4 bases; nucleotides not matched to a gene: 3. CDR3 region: CASSYQGVETQYF. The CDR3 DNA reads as TGTGCCAGCAGCTACCAGGGGGTAGAGACCCAGTACTTC.

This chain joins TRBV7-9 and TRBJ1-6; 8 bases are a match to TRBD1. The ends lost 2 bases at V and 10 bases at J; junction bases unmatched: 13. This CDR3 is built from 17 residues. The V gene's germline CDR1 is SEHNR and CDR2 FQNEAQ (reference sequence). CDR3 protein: CASSLYPKGQGRSPLHF. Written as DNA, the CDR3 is TGTGCCAGCAGCTTATACCCGAAAGGACAGGGTCGGTCACCCCTCCACTTT. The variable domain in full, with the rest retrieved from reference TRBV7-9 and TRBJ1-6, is DTGVSQNPRHKITKRGQNVTFRCDPISEHNRLYWYRQTLGQGPEFLTYFQNEAQLEKSRLLSDRFSAERPKGSFSTLEIQRTEQGDSAMYLCASSLYPKGQGRSPLHFGNGTRLTVT.

In DNA, the CDR3 is TGTGCCATCTCCGGGGGGGAGAGATTCAAAATCAACACCGGGGAGCTGTTTTTT. Protein: CAISGGERFKINTGELFF. The rearrangement links TRBV28 to TRBJ2-2; 8 nucleotides line up with TRBD2. Germline V lookup: CDR1 MDHEN, CDR2 SYDVKM. The CDR3 runs to 18 residues. With 10 bases clipped from V and 2 bases from J, the junction kept 18 bases outside the gene matches.

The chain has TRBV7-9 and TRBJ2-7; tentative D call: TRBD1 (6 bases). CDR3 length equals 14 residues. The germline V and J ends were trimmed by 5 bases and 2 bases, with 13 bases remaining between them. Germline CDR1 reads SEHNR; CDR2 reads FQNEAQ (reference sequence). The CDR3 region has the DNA TGTGCCAGCAGCGCATACAGGGCCCCCTACGAGCAGTACTTC. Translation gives CASSAYRAPYEQYF.

CDR3 amino acids: CASSLEDREPYYEQYF. The CDR3 DNA reads as TGCGCCAGCAGCTTGGAGGACAGGGAACCCTACTACGAGCAGTACTTC. This chain uses TRBV5-1 with TRBJ2-7; TRBD1 matches 8 bases. Trimming took 0 bases from V and 3 from J; bases not matched to a gene: 8. Germline assignment: CDR1 SGHRS and CDR2 YFSETQ. CDR3 length: 16 amino acids.

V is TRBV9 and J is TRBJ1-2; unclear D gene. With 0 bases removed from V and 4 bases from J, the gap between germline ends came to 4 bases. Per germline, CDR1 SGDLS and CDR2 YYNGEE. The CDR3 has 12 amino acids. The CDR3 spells CASSVASYGYTF. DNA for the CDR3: TGTGCCAGCAGCGTAGCCAGCTATGGCTACACCTTC.

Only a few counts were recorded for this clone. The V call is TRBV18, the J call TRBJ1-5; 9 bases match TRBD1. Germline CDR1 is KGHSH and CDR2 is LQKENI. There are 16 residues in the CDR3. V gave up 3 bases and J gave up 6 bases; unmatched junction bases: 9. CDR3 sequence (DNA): TGTGCCAGCTCACCTGCCCGAGGGACAGGGTTTCAGCCCCAGCATTTT. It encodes CASSPARGTGFQPQHF.

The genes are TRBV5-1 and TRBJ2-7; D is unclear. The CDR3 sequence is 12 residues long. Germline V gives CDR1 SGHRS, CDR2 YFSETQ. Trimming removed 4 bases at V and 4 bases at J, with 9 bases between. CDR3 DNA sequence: TGCGCCAGCAGCCCCCTAGGTTACGAGCAGTACTTC. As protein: CASSPLGYEQYF.

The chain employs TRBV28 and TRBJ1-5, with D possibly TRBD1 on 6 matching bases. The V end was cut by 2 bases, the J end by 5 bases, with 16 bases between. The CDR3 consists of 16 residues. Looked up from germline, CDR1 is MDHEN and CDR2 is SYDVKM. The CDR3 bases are TGTGCCAGCAGTTTAAGGTTAGGGGACACCTATCAGCCCCAGCATTTT. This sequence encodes CASSLRLGDTYQPQHF.

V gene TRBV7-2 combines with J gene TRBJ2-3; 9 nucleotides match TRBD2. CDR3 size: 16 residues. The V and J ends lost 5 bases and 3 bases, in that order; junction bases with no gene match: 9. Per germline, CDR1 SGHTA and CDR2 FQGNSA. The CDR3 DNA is TGTGCCAGCAGCCGAATTAGCGGGAGAGGGACAGATACGCAGTATTTT. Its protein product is CASSRISGRGTDTQYF.

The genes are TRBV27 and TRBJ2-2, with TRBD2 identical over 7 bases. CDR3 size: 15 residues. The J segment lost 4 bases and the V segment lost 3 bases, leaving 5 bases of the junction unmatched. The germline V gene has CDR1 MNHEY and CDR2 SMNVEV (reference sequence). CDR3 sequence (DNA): TGTGCCAGCAGTTTCGGGACGGGGGGCACCGGGGAGCTGTTTTTT. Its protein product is CASSFGTGGTGELFF.